This T cell receptor beta chain was sequenced in a study of identical twins. Study observations and caveats: Surplus twin overlap in beta out-of-frame sequences was less pronounced.

Details on this clonotype: Its cognate antigen is unknown.

TCRdb re-called the 5' RACE reads through MiXCR, storing one row per CDR3 protein. The table has 500,000 to 550,000 distinct CDR3 sequences, approximately 20% seen once. This same sample was also part of a study on yellow fever vaccine responses in identical twins. As reported in that work: Reports say the vaccine T cell response in twins looked partly convergent and partly personalized.

The specimen was CD4+ T cells sorted from blood. This clonotype was obtained from a woman aged 18-30 years in good health.

The CDR3 DNA reads TGTGCCAGCAGTCGGGGACTAGCGGGAGTCTACGAGCAGTACTTC. Residues: CASSRGLAGVYEQYF. The chain employs TRBV25-1 and TRBJ2-7; 14 nucleotides line up with TRBD2. The CDR3 length is 15 residues. In germline, CDR1 is MGHDK, CDR2 SYGVNS. Losses at the gene ends were 5 bases for V and 3 bases for J; bases not matched to a gene: 3.